This T cell receptor beta chain was sequenced in a study of cytomegalovirus exposure and HLA in healthy donors. The CDR3 is made up of 14 amino acids. Germline V gene sequence: CDR1 MNHEY, CDR2 SMNVEV (reference sequence). J was trimmed by 5 bases and V by 3 bases; bases with no gene match: 7. This clone was seen just once. Its specificity is not known. Study results and caveats: In a later analysis, TCR beta V- and J-gene trimming was associated with a missense DCLRE1C variant.

Primers: 60 Vbeta forward and 13 Jbeta reverse. Using immunoSEQ multiplex PCR, the repertoire was profiled, and TCRdb retains in-frame clones only, with some absent. The sample includes fewer than 150,000 clones, about 69% of them seen just once. Sequenced input: PBMCs. The clonotype comes from a man younger than 45 in good health and CMV-seronegative. The chain uses TRBV27 and TRBJ2-7; 7 bases are a match to TRBD1. CDR3 nucleotides: TGTGCCAGCAGTTTCCAAGGGGGCCACGACGAGCAGTACTTC. Encoded protein: CASSFQGGHDEQYF.